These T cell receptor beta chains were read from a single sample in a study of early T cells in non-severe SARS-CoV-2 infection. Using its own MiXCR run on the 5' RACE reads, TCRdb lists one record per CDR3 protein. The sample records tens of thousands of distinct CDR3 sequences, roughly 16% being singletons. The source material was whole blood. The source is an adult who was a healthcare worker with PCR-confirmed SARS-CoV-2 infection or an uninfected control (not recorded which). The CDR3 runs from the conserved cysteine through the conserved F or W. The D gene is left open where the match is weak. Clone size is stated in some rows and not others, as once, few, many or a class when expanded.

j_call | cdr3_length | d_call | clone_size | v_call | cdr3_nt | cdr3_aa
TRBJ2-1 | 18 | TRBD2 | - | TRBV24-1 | TGTGCCACCAGTGGCGCGGGGGGCGGGAGAGTTCCCTACAATGAGCAGTTCTTC | CATSGAGGGRVPYNEQFF
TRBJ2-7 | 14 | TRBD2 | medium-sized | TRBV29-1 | TGCAGCGGGGGGACTAGCGGGAGGTCCTACGAGCAGTACTTC | CSGGTSGRSYEQYF
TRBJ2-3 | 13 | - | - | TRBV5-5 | TGTGCCAGCAGCTTAACAGTTTCAGATACGCAGTATTTT | CASSLTVSDTQYF
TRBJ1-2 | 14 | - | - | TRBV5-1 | TGCGCCAGCAGCTCGAGTCTACTCACCTATGGCTACACCTTC | CASSSSLLTYGYTF
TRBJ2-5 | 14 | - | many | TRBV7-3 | TGTGCCAGCAGTAAAGGGGGATCGGGAGAGACCCAGTACTTC | CASSKGGSGETQYF
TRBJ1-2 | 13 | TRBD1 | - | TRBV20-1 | TGCAGTGCAAACGGGACAGGCTTCTATGGCTACACCTTC | CSANGTGFYGYTF
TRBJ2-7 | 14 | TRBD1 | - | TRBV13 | TGTGCCAGCAGCTCAACAGGGGGTATTTACGAGCAGTACTTC | CASSSTGGIYEQYF
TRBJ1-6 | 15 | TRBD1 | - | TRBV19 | TGTGCCAGTACCCCGGACAGGGGTTTGGAATCACCCCTCCACTTT | CASTPDRGLESPLHF
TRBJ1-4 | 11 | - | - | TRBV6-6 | TGTGCCAGCAGGGGTAATGAAAAACTGTTTTTT | CASRGNEKLFF
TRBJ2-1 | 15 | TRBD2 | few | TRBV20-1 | TGCAGTGCTAGAGAGCGGGGGGGCCGTGAGTATGAGCAGTTCTTC | CSARERGGREYEQFF
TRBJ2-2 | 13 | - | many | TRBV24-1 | TGTGCCACCAGTGATTTCGACACCGGGGAGCTGTTTTTT | CATSDFDTGELFF
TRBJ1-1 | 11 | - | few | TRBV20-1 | TGCAGTGCGGGCAGGGGAACTGAAGCTTTCTTT | CSAGRGTEAFF
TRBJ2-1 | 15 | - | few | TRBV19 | TGTGCCAGTAGTATAGGGCCCGGTGCCTACAATGAGCAGTTCTTC | CASSIGPGAYNEQFF
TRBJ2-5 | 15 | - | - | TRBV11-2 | TGTGCCAGCAGCTTAGATCAGGGCAGACAAGAGACCCAGTACTTC | CASSLDQGRQETQYF
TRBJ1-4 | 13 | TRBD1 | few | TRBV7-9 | TGTGCCAGCAGCGGGACAGTAAATGAAAAACTGTTTTTT | CASSGTVNEKLFF
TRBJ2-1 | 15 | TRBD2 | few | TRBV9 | TGTGCCAGCAGCCTGGGGTGGCGGGGAGGGAATGAGCAGTTCTTC | CASSLGWRGGNEQFF
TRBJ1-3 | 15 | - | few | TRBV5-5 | TGTGCCAGCAGCTCTTCCGCGGGGTCTGGAAACACCATATATTTT | CASSSSAGSGNTIYF
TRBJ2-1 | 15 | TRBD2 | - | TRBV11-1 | TGTGCCAGCAGCTTAGGACTAGCGCCCGCCCATGAGCAGTTCTTC | CASSLGLAPAHEQFF
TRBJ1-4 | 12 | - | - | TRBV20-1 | TGCAGTGCTAGAGATTCCGGAGAAAAACTGTTTTTT | CSARDSGEKLFF
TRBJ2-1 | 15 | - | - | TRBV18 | TGTGCCAGCTCACCAATAAAAAGCTCCTACAATGAGCAGTTCTTC | CASSPIKSSYNEQFF
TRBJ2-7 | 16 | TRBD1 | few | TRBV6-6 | TGTGCCAGCACCGAATTTGGACAGGGGGCTCCCTACGAGCAGTACTTC | CASTEFGQGAPYEQYF
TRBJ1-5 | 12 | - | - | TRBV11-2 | TGTGCCAGCAGCCTGACAGGTCAGCCCCAGCATTTT | CASSLTGQPQHF
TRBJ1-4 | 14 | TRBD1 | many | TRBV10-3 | TGTGCCATCAGGGGGACAGGATCTAATGAAAAACTGTTTTTT | CAIRGTGSNEKLFF
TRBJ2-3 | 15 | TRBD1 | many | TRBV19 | TGTGCCACTCGAAAGGGACAGGGTTTCACAGATACGCAGTATTTT | CATRKGQGFTDTQYF
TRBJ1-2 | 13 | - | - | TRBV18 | TGTGCCAGCTCACCATCAGTCGCCTATGGCTACACCTTC | CASSPSVAYGYTF
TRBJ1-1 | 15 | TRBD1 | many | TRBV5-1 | TGCGCCAGCAGCCCCGGACAGGGTCTGAACACTGAAGCTTTCTTT | CASSPGQGLNTEAFF
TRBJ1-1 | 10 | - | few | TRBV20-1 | TGCAGTGCTAGAGAAGGTCTTGGCGCCTTT | CSAREGLGAF
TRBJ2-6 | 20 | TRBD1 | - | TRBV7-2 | TGTGCCAGCAGCTCCCCCGACGGGGACAGGGGAGTGTCTGGGGCCAACGTCCTGACTTTC | CASSSPDGDRGVSGANVLTF
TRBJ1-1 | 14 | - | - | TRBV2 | TGTGCCAGCAGAGGGGTTACGGTGAACACTGAAGCTTTCTTT | CASRGVTVNTEAFF
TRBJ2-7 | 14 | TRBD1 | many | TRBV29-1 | TGCAGCGTAGAAGAGGGCAGGGGGCTCAACGAGCAGTACTTC | CSVEEGRGLNEQYF
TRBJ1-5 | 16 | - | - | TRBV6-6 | TGTGCCAGCAGAGGGGGGGACTGGACCAGCAATCAGCCCCAGCATTTT | CASRGGDWTSNQPQHF
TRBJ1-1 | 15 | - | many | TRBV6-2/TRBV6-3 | TGTGCCAGCAGTTCCCCGGGGAGGGGCGACACTGAAGCTTTCTTT | CASSSPGRGDTEAFF
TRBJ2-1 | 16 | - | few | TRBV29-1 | TGCAGCGTTGAAGACCCAGCGAGGAGCTCCTACAATGAGCAGTTCTTC | CSVEDPARSSYNEQFF
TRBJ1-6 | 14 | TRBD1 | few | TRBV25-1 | TGTGCCAGCAGGAGGGACAGGGATAATTCACCCCTCCACTTT | CASRRDRDNSPLHF
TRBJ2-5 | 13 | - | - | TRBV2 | TGTGCCAGCGGCGACAGGTCTGGGGAGACCCAGTACTTC | CASGDRSGETQYF
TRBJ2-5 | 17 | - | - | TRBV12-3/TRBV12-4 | TGTGCCAGCAGTTTGGTTGACCCAATAGTGATCAGAGAGACCCAGTACTTC | CASSLVDPIVIRETQYF
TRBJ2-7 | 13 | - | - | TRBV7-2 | TGTGCCAGCAGCTTATCCCAAGACTACGAGCAGTACTTC | CASSLSQDYEQYF
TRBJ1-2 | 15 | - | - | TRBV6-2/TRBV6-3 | TGTGCCAGCAGTTGGGACTTCCCAACAGATTATGGCTACACCTTC | CASSWDFPTDYGYTF
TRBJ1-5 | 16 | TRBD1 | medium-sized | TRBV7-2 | TGTGCCAGCAGCCTGCAAGGGACAGGGAGCAATCAGCCCCAGCATTTT | CASSLQGTGSNQPQHF
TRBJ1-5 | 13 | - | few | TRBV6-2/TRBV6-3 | TGTGCCAGCAGTTACTATGGCAATCAGCCCCAGCATTTT | CASSYYGNQPQHF
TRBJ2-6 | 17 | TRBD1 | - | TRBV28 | TGTGCCAGCAGTTGGACAGGGGGAAGCTCTGGGGCCAACGTCCTGACTTTC | CASSWTGGSSGANVLTF
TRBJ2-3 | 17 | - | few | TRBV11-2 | TGTGCCAGCAGCCCCCTCCGACAGTTCTCTAGCACAGATACGCAGTATTTT | CASSPLRQFSSTDTQYF
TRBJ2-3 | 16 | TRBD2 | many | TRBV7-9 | TGTGCCAGCAGCTTAGCGCGGCTAGCGGGAGCAGATACGCAGTATTTT | CASSLARLAGADTQYF
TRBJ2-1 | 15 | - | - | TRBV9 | TGTGCCAGCAGCATCGGGGGTAGCTCCTACAATGAGCAGTTCTTC | CASSIGGSSYNEQFF